The rows below give T cell receptor beta chains drawn from one sample of a study of Ad26.COV2.S vaccination and SARS-CoV-2 variants. The repertoire was sequenced with immunoSEQ multiplex PCR; TCRdb's copy has only in-frame clones and lacks some. The profile shows some 290,000 clones, around four fifths of them singletons. Sequencing was performed on peripheral blood, taken in a trial of Ad26.COV2.S vaccine versus placebo. The source is a person aged 18-65 years who received the Ad26.COV2.S COVID-19 vaccine or a placebo. The conserved cysteine and the conserved F or W are not part of the CDR3 here.

V,J,CDR3
TRBV11-2,TRBJ1-5,ASSLDRRQPQH
TRBV6-5,TRBJ1-1,ASSYKGRAF
TRBV24-1,TRBJ1-3,ATSDLPGSRRGNTIY
TRBV7-6,TRBJ1-5,ASSRSSGPQH
TRBV7-9,TRBJ1-2,ASSLALRTYGYT
TRBV10-3,TRBJ1-3,AISRGDRTGNTIY
TRBV2,TRBJ2-5,ASRVWAGGPQETQY
TRBV12-3/TRBV12-4,TRBJ2-7,ASSRDRDYEQY
TRBV19,TRBJ1-2,ASSIARGLAYGYT
TRBV4-2,TRBJ1-1,ASSQDRNTEAF
TRBV28,TRBJ1-1,ASSLRRAGDINTEAF
TRBV5-5,TRBJ1-5,ASSHGQEGGLSNQPQH
TRBV11-2,TRBJ1-1,ASSLTGDGNTEAF
TRBV10-1,TRBJ1-1,ASSESKLNTEAF
TRBV5-1,TRBJ2-7,ASSSGQLSYEQY
TRBV25-1,TRBJ1-6,ASSSGGASSPLH
TRBV21-1,TRBJ2-5,ASSKGYRGRETQY
TRBV20-1,TRBJ2-5,SATGTNTQY
TRBV18,TRBJ2-7,ASSSRGGEQY
TRBV6-5,TRBJ1-6,ASSSGDYNSPLH
TRBV7-2,TRBJ1-2,ASSLAGTPVEEGYT
TRBV27,TRBJ2-7,ASSQLARNPYEQY
TRBV28,TRBJ1-4,ASSFPPGGPEKLF
TRBV7-9,TRBJ2-5,ASSIRDRVGETQY
TRBV5-6,TRBJ2-7,ASSSIRGLDSYEQY
TRBV3-1/TRBV3-2,TRBJ2-5,ASSRTGSETQY
TRBV10-3,TRBJ1-2,AINSGTGTYGYT
TRBV5-1,TRBJ2-2,ASTPGTTNTGELF
TRBV28,TRBJ2-3,ASSSNSLAGGGDTQY
TRBV5-6,TRBJ2-7,ASSERQGARWEQY
TRBV6-2/TRBV6-3,TRBJ2-1,ASSWRGQAYNEQF
TRBV5-1,TRBJ2-1,ASSSKGGSSYNEQF
TRBV5-1,TRBJ1-4,ASSPGQGNEKLF